The 19 T cell receptor beta chains below were found in one sample sequenced in a study of T cell repertoires in cytomegalovirus infection. TCRdb redid the calling of the reads with MiXCR, one entry per CDR3 protein. This table holds about 180,000 distinct CDR3 sequences, 15% to 20% found once. The specimen was CD8+ T cells from PBMCs. These receptors were collected from a human donor in good health (CMV status not recorded). Some clones in this sample may be carry-over from other donors' samples.

In its sample, this clonotype was seen a few times. This chain joins TRBV7-6 and TRBJ2-3; possibly TRBD1 or TRBD2 for D (5 bases each). The germline V gene encodes CDR1 SGHVS and CDR2 FNYEAQ. There are 16 residues in the CDR3. V lost 2 bases and J 1 base, leaving 13 bases between the germline ends. Written as DNA, the CDR3 is TGTGCCAGCAGCTTAAAGGTGGGGGAACGCACAGATACGCAGTATTTT. Protein sequence: CASSLKVGERTDTQYF.

This chain links TRBV7-9 with TRBJ2-7; maybe TRBD2 (6 bases). The length of the CDR3 is 15 residues. The V end was cut by 5 bases, the J end by 3 bases, with 17 bases between. The germline V gene has CDR1 SEHNR and CDR2 FQNEAQ (reference sequence). As DNA, the CDR3 is TGTGCCAGCAGCCCCCCACGGGCGGGGAACTACGAGCAGTACTTC. This gives the protein CASSPPRAGNYEQYF. Full variable domain (remainder filled in from reference TRBV7-9 and TRBJ2-7): DTGVSQNPRHKITKRGQNVTFRCDPISEHNRLYWYRQTLGQGPEFLTYFQNEAQLEKSRLLSDRFSAERPKGSFSTLEIQRTEQGDSAMYLCASSPPRAGNYEQYFGPGTRLTVT.

The rearrangement links TRBV20-1 to TRBJ2-5, with 11 bases that match TRBD2. The J segment lost 5 bases and the V segment lost 5 bases, leaving 10 bases of the junction unmatched. The CDR3 has 15 amino acids. Germline CDR1 is DFQATT and CDR2 is SNEGSKA (reference sequence). CDR3 loop: CSAAPLAGVTETQYF. The CDR3 DNA sequence: TGCAGTGCTGCCCCACTAGCGGGGGTTACGGAGACCCAGTACTTC.

This clonotype was recorded a few times. The CDR3 is CSARVETATNEKLFF. CDR3 nucleotide sequence: TGCAGTGCTAGAGTTGAGACAGCAACTAATGAAAAACTGTTTTTT. The V call is TRBV20-1, the J call TRBJ1-4, with D tentatively TRBD1 (5 bases). Germline V gene data show CDR1 as DFQATT and CDR2 as SNEGSKA (reference sequence). V gave up 1 base and J gave up 0 bases, with 9 bases separating them. The CDR3 runs 15 residues.

The chain recombines TRBV7-8 with TRBJ1-5; no clear D. V gave up 0 bases and J gave up 8 bases, with 14 bases separating them. Germline V lookup: CDR1 SGHVS, CDR2 FQNEAQ. The CDR3 is 15 residues long. CDR3 nucleotides: TGTGCCAGCAGCTTAGCGCTAACCCGCAGCGAGCCCCAGCATTTT. Translation: CASSLALTRSEPQHF.

This clonotype appeared a few times. The V gene is TRBV7-6, the J gene TRBJ2-2; 9 bases match TRBD2. Germline V gene lookup returns CDR1 SGHVS and CDR2 FNYEAQ. J lost 2 bases, V lost 5 bases, and 6 bases had no gene match. This CDR3 spans 16 amino acids. The CDR3 here is CASSLVAGENTGELFF. The CDR3 nucleotides are TGTGCCAGCAGCCTCGTAGCGGGGGAAAACACCGGGGAGCTGTTTTTT.

This sequence joins TRBV9 and TRBJ1-1; D possibly corresponds to TRBD1 (5 bases). The CDR3 consists of 14 residues. V lost 0 bases, J lost 8 bases, and 14 bases lay in between. CDR1 SGDLS and CDR2 YYNGEE come from the germline V gene. Here the CDR3 DNA reads TGTGCCAGCAGCGTAGGTGGAGGGACGGCCGAAGCTTTCTTT. Its protein product is CASSVGGGTAEAFF.

The V and J genes are TRBV19 and TRBJ2-7; D perhaps matches TRBD1 (5 bases). V lost 4 bases, J lost 0 bases, and 22 bases lay in between. CDR1 LNHDA and CDR2 SQIVND come from the germline V gene (reference sequence). The CDR3 sequence is 18 residues long. The CDR3 DNA is TGTGCCAGTAGTACCCTCCGGAACCAGGGCCTTTTCTCCTACGAGCAGTACTTC. Encoded protein: CASSTLRNQGLFSYEQYF. Full variable domain (rest looked up from reference TRBV19 and TRBJ2-7): DGGITQSPKYLFRKEGQNVTLSCEQNLNHDAMYWYRQDPGQGLRLIYYSQIVNDFQKGDIAEGYSVSREKKESFPLTVTSAQKNPTAFYLCASSTLRNQGLFSYEQYFGPGTRLTVT.

This clonotype was recorded a few times. The chain has TRBV6-2 or TRBV6-3 and TRBJ2-2, with D perhaps matching TRBD1 (5 bases). Trimming removed 8 bases from V and 4 bases from J, with 8 bases in between. Germline V gene sequence: CDR1 MNHEY, CDR2 SVGEGT. The CDR3 is made up of 12 amino acids. This CDR3 is CASAGITGELFF. DNA for the CDR3: TGTGCCAGCGCAGGGATCACCGGGGAGCTGTTTTTT.

This sequence joins TRBV14 and TRBJ2-3; D is undetermined. Germline CDR1 SGHDN, CDR2 FVKESK. This CDR3 has 14 residues. With 4 bases removed from V and 4 bases from J, the gap between germline ends came to 12 bases. This CDR3 is CASSLERTADTQYF. In DNA form, the CDR3 reads TGTGCCAGCAGCCTTGAAAGGACCGCAGATACGCAGTATTTT.

The rearrangement uses TRBV5-8 and TRBJ2-1; 12 bases map to TRBD2. Germline lookup yields CDR1 SGHTS and CDR2 YDEGEE. The CDR3 is 22 residues long. J lost 3 bases, V lost 0 bases, and 19 bases had no gene match. CDR3 loop: CASSLGVTGETSGGPFYNEQFF. The CDR3 DNA reads as TGTGCCAGCAGCTTGGGGGTTACAGGGGAGACTAGCGGGGGCCCCTTCTACAATGAGCAGTTCTTC.

The chain recombines TRBV14 with TRBJ2-3; D is unclear. In germline, CDR1 is SGHDN, CDR2 FVKESK. CDR3 length: 14 amino acids. The V gene lost 2 bases and the J gene lost 5 bases, with 11 bases spanning the gap. Written as DNA, the CDR3 is TGTGCCAGCAGCCAACGGATCGGACGAGATACGCAGTATTTT. As protein: CASSQRIGRDTQYF. The entire variable domain, with the rest obtained from reference TRBV14 and TRBJ2-3, is as follows: EAGVTQFPSHSVIEKGQTVTLRCDPISGHDNLYWYRRVMGKEIKFLLHFVKESKQDESGMPNNRFLAERTGGTYSTLKVQPAELEDSGVYFCASSQRIGRDTQYFGPGTRLTVL.

The chain employs TRBV10-3 and TRBJ2-5; 8 bases align to TRBD1. Trimming removed 5 bases from V and 5 bases from J; junction bases left unmatched: 4. This CDR3 has 13 amino acids. Germline V lookup: CDR1 ENHRY, CDR2 SYGVKD. CDR3 nucleotide sequence: TGTGCCATCAGTTGGACAGGGTGGGAGACCCAGTACTTC. It yields the protein CAISWTGWETQYF.

V is TRBV4-2 and J is TRBJ1-2; the D gene is possibly TRBD1 (5 bases). V was pared by 0 bases and J by 2 bases, with 16 bases between. The CDR3 length is 17 residues. The germline V gene has CDR1 LGHNA and CDR2 YNFKEQ. CDR3 sequence (DNA): TGTGCCAGCAGCCAAGAGGGGGTCGGGGTTGGGAACTATGGCTACACCTTC. Translation gives CASSQEGVGVGNYGYTF.

The chain couples TRBV6-2 or TRBV6-3 to TRBJ2-7; D is unclear. The CDR3 spans 13 residues. Deletions cut 5 bases from V and 2 bases from J, with 10 bases between. Germline V CDR1 and CDR2: MNHEY, SVGEGT. The DNA for the CDR3 is TGTGCCAGCAGTACTACTTCGACCTACGAGCAGTACTTC. As protein: CASSTTSTYEQYF.

The chain links TRBV14 to TRBJ2-1; 9 nucleotides agree with TRBD1. The germline V gene has CDR1 SGHDN and CDR2 FVKESK. This CDR3 has 14 amino acids. V lost 0 bases and J lost 8; bases outside the gene matches: 2. In DNA, the CDR3 is TGTGCCAGCAGCCAAGAGGACAGGGGCTATGAGCAGTTCTTC. Residues: CASSQEDRGYEQFF.

This clonotype was counted only a few times. The J gene is TRBJ1-1, the V gene TRBV25-1; no definite D call. The V end lost 9 bases, the J end lost 4 bases, and 9 bases lay between the germline ends. The CDR3 sequence is 11 residues long. The germline V gene encodes CDR1 MGHDK and CDR2 SYGVNS. The CDR3 loop reads CASGVGTEAFF. CDR3 coding DNA: TGTGCCAGTGGGGTAGGCACTGAAGCTTTCTTT.

This clonotype was recorded a few times. This chain uses TRBV7-6 with TRBJ2-1; D perhaps matches TRBD2 (6 bases). CDR1 is SGHVS and CDR2 is FNYEAQ in the germline V gene. The V gene lost 2 bases and the J gene lost 4 bases, with 15 bases spanning the gap. The CDR3 is 16 amino acids. The CDR3 DNA reads as TGTGCCAGCAGCTTATTCTCGGGGGAGCAATACAATGAGCAGTTCTTC. Amino acids: CASSLFSGEQYNEQFF.

This chain links TRBV5-1 with TRBJ1-4; D not resolved. The CDR3 loop spans 14 amino acids. Germline values: CDR1 SGHRS, CDR2 YFSETQ. The V gene lost 0 bases and the J gene lost 6 bases, with 9 bases spanning the gap. This chain's CDR3 is CASSLAGEDEKLFF. The CDR3 nucleotides are TGCGCCAGCAGCTTGGCCGGGGAGGATGAAAAACTGTTTTTT.